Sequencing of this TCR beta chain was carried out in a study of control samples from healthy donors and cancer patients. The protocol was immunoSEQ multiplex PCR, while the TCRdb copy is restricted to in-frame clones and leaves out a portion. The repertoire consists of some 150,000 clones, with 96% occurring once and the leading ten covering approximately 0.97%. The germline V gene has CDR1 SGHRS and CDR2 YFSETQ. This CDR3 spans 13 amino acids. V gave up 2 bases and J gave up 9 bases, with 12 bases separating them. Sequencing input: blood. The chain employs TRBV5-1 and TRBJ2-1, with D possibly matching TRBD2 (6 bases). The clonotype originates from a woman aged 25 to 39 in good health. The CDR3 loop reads CASSFGGIGEQFF. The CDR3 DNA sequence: TGCGCCAGCAGCTTTGGAGGGATCGGTGAGCAGTTCTTC. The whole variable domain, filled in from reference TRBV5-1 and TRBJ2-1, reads KAGVTQTPRYLIKTRGQQVTLSCSPISGHRSVSWYQQTPGQGLQFLFEYFSETQRNKGNFPGRFSGRQFSNSRSEMNVSTLELGDSALYLCASSFGGIGEQFFGPGTRLTVL.